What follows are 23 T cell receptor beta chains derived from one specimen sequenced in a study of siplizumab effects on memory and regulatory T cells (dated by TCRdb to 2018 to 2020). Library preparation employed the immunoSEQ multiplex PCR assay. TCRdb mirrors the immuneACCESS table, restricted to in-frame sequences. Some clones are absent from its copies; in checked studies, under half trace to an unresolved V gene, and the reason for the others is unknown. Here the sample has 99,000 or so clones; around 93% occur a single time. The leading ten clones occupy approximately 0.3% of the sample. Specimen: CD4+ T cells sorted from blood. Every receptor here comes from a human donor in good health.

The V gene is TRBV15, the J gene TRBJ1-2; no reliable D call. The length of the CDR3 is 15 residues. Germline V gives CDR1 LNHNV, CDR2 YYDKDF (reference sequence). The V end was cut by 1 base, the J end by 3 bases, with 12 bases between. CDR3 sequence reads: CATSRGQAYDYGYTF. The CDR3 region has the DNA TGTGCCACCAGCAGAGGGCAGGCTTACGACTATGGCTACACCTTC.

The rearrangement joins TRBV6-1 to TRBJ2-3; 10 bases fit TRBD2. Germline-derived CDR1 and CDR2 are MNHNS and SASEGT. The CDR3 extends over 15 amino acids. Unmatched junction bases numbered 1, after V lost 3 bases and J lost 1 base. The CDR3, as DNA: TGTGCCAGCAGTGACCTAGCGGGGGGCACAGATACGCAGTATTTT. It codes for CASSDLAGGTDTQYF.

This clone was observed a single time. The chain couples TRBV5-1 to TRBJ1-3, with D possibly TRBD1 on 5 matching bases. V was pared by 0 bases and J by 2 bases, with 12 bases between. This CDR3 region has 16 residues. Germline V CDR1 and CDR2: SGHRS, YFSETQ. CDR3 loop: CASSLDGGLTGNTIYF. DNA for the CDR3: TGCGCCAGCAGCTTGGACGGGGGGTTGACTGGAAACACCATATATTTT.

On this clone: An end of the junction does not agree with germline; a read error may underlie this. The CDR3 coding sequence is TGTGCCAGCAGTTCACTAGCGGGAGTCTCCTCCGAGCAGTACTTC. Translating it yields CASSSLAGVSSEQYF. This chain uses TRBV28 with TRBJ2-7; TRBD2 matches 11 bases. The CDR3 has 15 amino acids. Germline loops: CDR1 MDHEN, CDR2 SYDVKM.

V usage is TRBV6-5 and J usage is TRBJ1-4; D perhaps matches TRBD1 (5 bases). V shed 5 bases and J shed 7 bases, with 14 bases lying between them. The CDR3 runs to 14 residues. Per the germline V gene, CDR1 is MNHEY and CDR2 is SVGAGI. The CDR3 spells CASSHPGGTEKLFF. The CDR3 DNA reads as TGTGCCAGCAGTCATCCGGGGGGGACTGAAAAACTGTTTTTT.

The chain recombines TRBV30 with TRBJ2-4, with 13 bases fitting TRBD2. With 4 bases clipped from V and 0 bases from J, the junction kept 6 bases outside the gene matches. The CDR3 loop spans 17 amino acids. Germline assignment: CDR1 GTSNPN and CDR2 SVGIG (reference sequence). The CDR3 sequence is CAWTQLAGGLAKNIQYF. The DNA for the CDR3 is TGTGCCTGGACCCAACTAGCGGGAGGGTTAGCCAAAAACATTCAGTACTTC.

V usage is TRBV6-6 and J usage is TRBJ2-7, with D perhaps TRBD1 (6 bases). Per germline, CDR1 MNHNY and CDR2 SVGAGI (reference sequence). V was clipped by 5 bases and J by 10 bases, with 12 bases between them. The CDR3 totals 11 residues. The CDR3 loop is CASSKDRKQYF. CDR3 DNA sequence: TGTGCCAGCAGTAAAGACAGGAAACAGTACTTC.

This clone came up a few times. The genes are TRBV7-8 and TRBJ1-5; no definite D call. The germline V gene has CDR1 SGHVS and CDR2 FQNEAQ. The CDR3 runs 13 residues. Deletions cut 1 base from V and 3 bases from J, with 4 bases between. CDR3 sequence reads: CASSLVTNQPQHF. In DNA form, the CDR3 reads TGTGCCAGCAGCTTAGTGACCAATCAGCCCCAGCATTTT.

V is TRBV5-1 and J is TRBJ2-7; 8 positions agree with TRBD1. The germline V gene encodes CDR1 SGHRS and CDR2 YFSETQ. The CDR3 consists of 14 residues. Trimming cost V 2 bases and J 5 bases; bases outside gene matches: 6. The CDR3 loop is CASSFEDRDDEQYF. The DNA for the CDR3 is TGCGCCAGCAGCTTCGAGGACAGGGACGACGAGCAGTACTTC.

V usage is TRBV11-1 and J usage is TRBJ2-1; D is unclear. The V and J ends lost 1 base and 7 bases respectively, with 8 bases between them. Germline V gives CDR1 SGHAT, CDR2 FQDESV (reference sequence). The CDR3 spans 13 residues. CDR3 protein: CASSLGRNNEQFF. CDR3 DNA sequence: TGTGCCAGCAGCTTAGGGCGAAATAATGAGCAGTTCTTC.

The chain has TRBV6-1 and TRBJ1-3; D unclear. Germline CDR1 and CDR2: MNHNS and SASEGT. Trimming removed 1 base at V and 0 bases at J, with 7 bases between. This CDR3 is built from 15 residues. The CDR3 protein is CASSEDPNSGNTIYF. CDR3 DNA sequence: TGTGCCAGCAGTGAAGACCCCAACTCTGGAAACACCATATATTTT.

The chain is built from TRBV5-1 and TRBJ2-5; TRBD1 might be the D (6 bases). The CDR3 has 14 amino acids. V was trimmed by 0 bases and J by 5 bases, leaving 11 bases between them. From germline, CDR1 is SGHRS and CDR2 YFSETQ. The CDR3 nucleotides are TGCGCCAGCAGCTTGGATGGCCAGGGGGAGACCCAGTACTTC. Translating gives CASSLDGQGETQYF.

CDR3 protein: CASILDGANEKLFF. CDR3 DNA sequence: TGTGCCAGCATCCTCGATGGGGCTAATGAAAAACTGTTTTTT. This chain uses TRBV6-6 with TRBJ1-4; D not certain. Trimming shortened V by 7 bases and J by 3 bases, and 12 bases separated the two germline ends. The CDR3 extends over 14 amino acids. Germline-derived CDR1 and CDR2 are MNHNY and SVGAGI (reference sequence).

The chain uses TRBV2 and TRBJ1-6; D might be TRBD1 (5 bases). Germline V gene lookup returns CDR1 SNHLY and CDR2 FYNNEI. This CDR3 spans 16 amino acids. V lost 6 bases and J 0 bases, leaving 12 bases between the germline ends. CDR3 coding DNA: TGTGCCAGCAGGGTAATGGGGGGCTCCTATAATTCACCCCTCCACTTT. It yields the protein CASRVMGGSYNSPLHF.

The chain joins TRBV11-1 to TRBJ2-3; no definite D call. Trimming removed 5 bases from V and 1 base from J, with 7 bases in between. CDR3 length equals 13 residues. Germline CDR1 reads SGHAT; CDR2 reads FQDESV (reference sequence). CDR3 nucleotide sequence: TGTGCCAGCAGCGATCGGCGCACAGATACGCAGTATTTT. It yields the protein CASSDRRTDTQYF.

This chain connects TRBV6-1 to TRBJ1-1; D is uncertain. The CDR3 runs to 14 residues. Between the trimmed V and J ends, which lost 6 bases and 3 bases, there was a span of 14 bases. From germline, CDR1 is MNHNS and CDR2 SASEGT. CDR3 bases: TGTGCCAGCAGGCCGCTTGGTTGGGACACTGAAGCTTTCTTT. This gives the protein CASRPLGWDTEAFF.

The CDR3 sequence is CASSAWTEINYGYTF. CDR3 DNA sequence: TGTGCCAGCAGTGCCTGGACAGAGATTAACTATGGCTACACCTTC. The chain links TRBV6-1 to TRBJ1-2; a possible D gene is TRBD1 (6 bases). The germline V and J ends were trimmed by 4 bases and 1 base, with 13 bases remaining between them. Looked up from germline, CDR1 is MNHNS and CDR2 is SASEGT. The CDR3 loop spans 15 amino acids.

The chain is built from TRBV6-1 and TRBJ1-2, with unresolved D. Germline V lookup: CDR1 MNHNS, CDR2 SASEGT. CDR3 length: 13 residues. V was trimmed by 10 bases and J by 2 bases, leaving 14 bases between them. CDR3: CATVTGRNYGYTF. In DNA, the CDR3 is TGTGCCACCGTTACGGGCCGAAACTATGGCTACACCTTC.

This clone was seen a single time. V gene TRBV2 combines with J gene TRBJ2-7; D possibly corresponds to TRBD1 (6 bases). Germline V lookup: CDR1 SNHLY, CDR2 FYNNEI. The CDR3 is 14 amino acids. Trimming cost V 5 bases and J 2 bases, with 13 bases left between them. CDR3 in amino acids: CASSWDTLTYEQYF. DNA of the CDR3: TGTGCCAGCAGTTGGGACACTTTGACCTACGAGCAGTACTTC.

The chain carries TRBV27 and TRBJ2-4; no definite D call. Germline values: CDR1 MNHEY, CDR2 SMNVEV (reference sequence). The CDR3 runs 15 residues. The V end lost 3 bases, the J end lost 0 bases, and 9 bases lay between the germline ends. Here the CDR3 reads CASSLGRVAKNIQYF. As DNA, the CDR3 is TGTGCCAGCAGTTTGGGCAGAGTAGCCAAAAACATTCAGTACTTC.

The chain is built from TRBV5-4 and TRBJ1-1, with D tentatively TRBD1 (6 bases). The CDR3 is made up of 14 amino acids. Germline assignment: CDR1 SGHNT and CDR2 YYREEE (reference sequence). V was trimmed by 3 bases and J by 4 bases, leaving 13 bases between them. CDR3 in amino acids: CASSSQGVSTEAFF. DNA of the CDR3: TGTGCCAGCAGCTCACAGGGAGTGAGCACTGAAGCTTTCTTT.

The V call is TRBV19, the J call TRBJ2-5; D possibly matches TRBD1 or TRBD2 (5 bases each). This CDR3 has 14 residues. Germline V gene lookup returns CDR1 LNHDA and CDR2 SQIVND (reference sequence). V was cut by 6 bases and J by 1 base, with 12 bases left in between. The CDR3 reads CASRNRGPQETQYF. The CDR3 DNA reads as TGTGCCAGTAGAAATCGGGGCCCCCAAGAGACCCAGTACTTC.

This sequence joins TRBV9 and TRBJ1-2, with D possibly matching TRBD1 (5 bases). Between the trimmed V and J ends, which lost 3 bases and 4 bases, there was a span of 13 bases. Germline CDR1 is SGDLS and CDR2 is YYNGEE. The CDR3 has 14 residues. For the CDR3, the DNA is TGTGCCAGCAGCGGTCAGGGAGTGAGCTATGGCTACACCTTC. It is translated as CASSGQGVSYGYTF.